The 13 T cell receptor beta chains below all came from one sample that was sequenced in a study of blood T cell repertoires in COVID-19. Using immunoSEQ multiplex PCR, the repertoire was profiled, and TCRdb retains in-frame clones only, with some absent. This sample has over 250,000 clones, with roughly 90% found just once. Sequences were obtained from PBMCs or T cells enriched from blood (not recorded which). The receptors shown here come from a woman between 25 and 40 years old who had recovered from COVID-19.

This clone was detected only once. V is TRBV19 and J is TRBJ2-7; D might be TRBD2 (9 bases). This CDR3 is built from 15 residues. Germline CDR1 is LNHDA and CDR2 is SQIVND (reference sequence). With 9 bases removed from V and 7 bases from J, the gap between germline ends came to 25 bases. This CDR3 is CASTAGGTGRTEQYF. The CDR3 nucleotides read TGTGCCAGCACTGCGGGAGGGACAGGCCGAACTGAGCAGTACTTC.

Here the CDR3 reads CASSYSGHLQGAFF. Here the CDR3 DNA reads TGTGCCAGCAGTTACTCGGGACACCTTCAAGGAGCTTTCTTT. This chain joins TRBV6-2 or TRBV6-3 and TRBJ1-1; D is perhaps TRBD1 (6 bases). Germline CDR1 and CDR2: MNHEY and SVGEGT. The CDR3 consists of 14 residues. V gave up 0 bases and J gave up 10 bases, with 15 bases separating them.

This chain uses TRBV11-2 with TRBJ2-7, with D unclear. V lost 0 bases and J lost 2, with 5 bases in between. CDR3 length equals 13 residues. Germline-derived CDR1 and CDR2 are SGHAT and FQNNGV. CDR3 DNA: TGTGCCAGCAGCTTAGACTTTACCTACGAGCAGTACTTC. Amino acid sequence: CASSLDFTYEQYF. Combining the CDR3 with reference TRBV11-2 and TRBJ2-7 gives the whole variable domain EAGVAQSPRYKIIEKRQSVAFWCNPISGHATLYWYQQILGQGPKLLIQFQNNGVVDDSQLPKDRFSAERLKGVDSTLKIQPAKLEDSAVYLCASSLDFTYEQYFGPGTRLTVT.

The V call is TRBV6-6, the J call TRBJ1-1, with 7 bases lining up with TRBD1. Germline-derived CDR1 and CDR2 are MNHNY and SVGAGI (reference sequence). The CDR3 spans 15 residues. The V and J ends lost 0 bases and 0 bases, in that order; junction bases with no gene match: 1. The CDR3 protein is CASSYSQGLNTEAFF. The CDR3 bases are TGTGCCAGCAGTTACTCACAGGGGCTGAACACTGAAGCTTTCTTT.

The chain couples TRBV28 to TRBJ2-1, with 7 nucleotides matching TRBD2. The CDR3 length is 15 residues. Germline V gives CDR1 MDHEN, CDR2 SYDVKM. Trimming took 3 bases from V and 5 from J; bases not matched to a gene: 7. CDR3 amino acids: CASSFRRGLNNEQFF. CDR3 sequence (DNA): TGTGCCAGCAGTTTTCGGCGGGGACTAAACAATGAGCAGTTCTTC.

The J gene is TRBJ1-6, the V gene TRBV19; 7 bases match TRBD1. Per the germline V gene, CDR1 is LNHDA and CDR2 is SQIVND (reference sequence). CDR3 size: 15 residues. V shed 5 bases, J shed 9 bases, and the junction held 10 bases outside the gene matches. The CDR3, as DNA: TGTGCCAGTAGTCCCGAGGACAGGAGGGGTTCACCCCTCCACTTT. Protein: CASSPEDRRGSPLHF.

The chain couples TRBV18 to TRBJ1-2; D possibly corresponds to TRBD1 (5 bases). CDR3 size: 13 residues. V shed 3 bases and J shed 8 bases, with 13 bases lying between them. In germline, CDR1 is KGHSH, CDR2 LQKENI. DNA of the CDR3: TGTGCCAGCTCACCTCCTGGACATTCGGGCTACACCTTC. This gives the protein CASSPPGHSGYTF.

The gene calls are TRBV18 and TRBJ1-4; D is unclear. Germline-derived CDR1 and CDR2 are KGHSH and LQKENI. This CDR3 contains 14 residues. Trimming pared 5 bases from V and 4 bases from J, leaving 11 bases between. The CDR3 reads CASSLDSRNEKLFF. The CDR3 nucleotides are TGTGCCAGCTCATTGGACTCACGTAATGAAAAACTGTTTTTT.

The sample holds one count of this clone. Other DNA sequences in this specimen translate into the identical CDR3. The chain has TRBV28 and TRBJ2-7; D call uncertain. CDR1 is MDHEN, CDR2 SYDVKM, per germline. The CDR3 length is 11 residues. The V end lost 3 bases, the J end lost 4 bases, and 4 bases lay between the germline ends. In DNA form, the CDR3 reads TGTGCCAGCAGTTTGCGATACGAGCAGTACTTC. This gives the protein CASSLRYEQYF.

The rearrangement links TRBV3-1 (or the pseudogene TRBV3-2) to TRBJ2-7; 10 nucleotides line up with TRBD2. J gave up 4 bases and V 2 bases, and 2 bases lay outside the gene matches. This CDR3 is built from 14 residues. Germline V gene sequence: CDR1 LGHDT, CDR2 YNNKEL (reference sequence). Written as DNA, the CDR3 is TGTGCCAGCAGCCAATCTAGCGGGAGTTACGAGCAGTACTTC. Its protein is CASSQSSGSYEQYF.

In its sample, this clone was seen once. The rearrangement links TRBV6-2 or TRBV6-3 to TRBJ2-7; D might be TRBD2 (6 bases). Germline values: CDR1 MNHEY, CDR2 SVGEGT. The CDR3 spans 14 residues. Trimming took off 2 bases at V and 3 bases at J, with 11 bases between the two ends. For the CDR3, the DNA is TGTGCCAGCAGTTACGAGGCGGGGAGCTACGAGCAGTACTTC. Translating gives CASSYEAGSYEQYF.

The V call is TRBV7-9, the J call TRBJ2-7; D is perhaps TRBD2 (5 bases). There are 16 residues in the CDR3. The germline V and J ends were trimmed by 1 base and 6 bases, with 19 bases remaining between them. CDR1 and CDR2 (germline): SEHNR, FQNEAQ (reference sequence). CDR3 residues: CASSLDGRLLSGEQYF. CDR3 coding DNA: TGTGCCAGCAGCTTAGATGGAAGACTCCTGAGCGGCGAGCAGTACTTC.

The V gene is TRBV27, the J gene TRBJ1-5, with a possible D match to TRBD1 (6 bases). Germline loops: CDR1 MNHEY, CDR2 SMNVEV (reference sequence). The CDR3 spans 15 residues. The V gene lost 6 bases and the J gene lost 6 bases, with 18 bases spanning the gap. The CDR3 protein is CASSIVGGGGQPQHF. The CDR3, as DNA: TGTGCCAGCAGCATCGTAGGGGGGGGTGGTCAGCCCCAGCATTTT.